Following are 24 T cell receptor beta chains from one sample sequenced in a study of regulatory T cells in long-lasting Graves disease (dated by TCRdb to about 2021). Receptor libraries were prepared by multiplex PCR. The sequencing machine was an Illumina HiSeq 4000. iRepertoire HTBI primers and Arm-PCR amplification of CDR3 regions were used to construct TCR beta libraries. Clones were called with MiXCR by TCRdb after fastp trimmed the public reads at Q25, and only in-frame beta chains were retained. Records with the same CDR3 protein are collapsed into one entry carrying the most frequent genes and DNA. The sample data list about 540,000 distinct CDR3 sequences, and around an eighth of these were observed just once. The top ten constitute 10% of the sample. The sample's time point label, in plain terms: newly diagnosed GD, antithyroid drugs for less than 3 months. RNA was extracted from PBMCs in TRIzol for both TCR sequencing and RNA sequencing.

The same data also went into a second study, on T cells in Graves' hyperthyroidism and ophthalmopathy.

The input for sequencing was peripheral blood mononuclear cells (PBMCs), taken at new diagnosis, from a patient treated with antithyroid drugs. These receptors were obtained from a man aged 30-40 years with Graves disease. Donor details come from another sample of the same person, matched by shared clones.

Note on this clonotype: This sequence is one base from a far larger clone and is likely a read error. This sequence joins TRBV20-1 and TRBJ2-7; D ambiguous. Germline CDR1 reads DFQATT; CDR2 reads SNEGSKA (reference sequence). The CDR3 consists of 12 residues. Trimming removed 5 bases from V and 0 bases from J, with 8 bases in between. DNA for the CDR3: TGCAGTGCTCGTGACACCTCCTACGAGCAGTACTTC. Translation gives CSARDTSYEQYF.

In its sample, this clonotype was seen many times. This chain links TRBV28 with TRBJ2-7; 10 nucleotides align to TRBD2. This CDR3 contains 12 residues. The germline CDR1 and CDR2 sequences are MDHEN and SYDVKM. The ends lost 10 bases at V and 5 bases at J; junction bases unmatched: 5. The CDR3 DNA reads TGTGCCACCTCCCTAGCGGGAGACGAGCAGTACTTC. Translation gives CATSLAGDEQYF. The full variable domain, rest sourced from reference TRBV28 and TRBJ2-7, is DVKVTQSSRYLVKRTGEKVFLECVQDMDHENMFWYRQDPGLGLRLIYFSYDVKMKEKGDIPEGYSVSREKKERFSLILESASTNQTSMYLCATSLAGDEQYFGPGTRLTVT.

The CDR3 here is CASGDTDPNEKLFF. In DNA form, the CDR3 reads TGTGCCAGCGGAGACACGGACCCTAATGAAAAACTGTTTTTT. The chain carries TRBV27 and TRBJ1-4; D is unclear. The V and J ends lost 8 bases and 3 bases respectively, with 13 bases between them. The germline V gene encodes CDR1 MNHEY and CDR2 SMNVEV (reference sequence). CDR3 length: 14 amino acids. The complete variable domain, with remaining parts taken from reference TRBV27 and TRBJ1-4, reads EAQVTQNPRYLITVTGKKLTVTCSQNMNHEYMSWYRQDPGLGLRQIYYSMNVEVTDKGDVPEGYKVSRKEKRNFPLILESPSPNQTSLYFCASGDTDPNEKLFFGSGTQLSVL.

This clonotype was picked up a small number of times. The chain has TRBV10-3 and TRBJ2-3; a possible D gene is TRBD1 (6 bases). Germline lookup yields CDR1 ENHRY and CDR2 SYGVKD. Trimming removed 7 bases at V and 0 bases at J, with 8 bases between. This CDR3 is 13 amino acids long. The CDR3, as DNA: TGTGCCATCACGGGACAAAGCACAGATACGCAGTATTTT. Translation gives CAITGQSTDTQYF.

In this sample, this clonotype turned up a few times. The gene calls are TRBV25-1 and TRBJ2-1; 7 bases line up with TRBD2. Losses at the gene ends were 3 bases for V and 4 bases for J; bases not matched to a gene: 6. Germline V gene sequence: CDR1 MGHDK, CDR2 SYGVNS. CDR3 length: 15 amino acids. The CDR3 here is CASSEGLADYNEQFF. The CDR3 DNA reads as TGTGCCAGCAGTGAGGGGCTAGCGGATTACAATGAGCAGTTCTTC.

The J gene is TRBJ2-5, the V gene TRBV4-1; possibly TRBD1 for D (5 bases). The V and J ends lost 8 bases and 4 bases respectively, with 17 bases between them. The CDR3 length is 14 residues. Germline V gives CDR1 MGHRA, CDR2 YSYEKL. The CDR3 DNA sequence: TGCGCCAGCCGAGGCGAGGCAGGGCGAGAGACCCAGTACTTC. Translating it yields CASRGEAGRETQYF.

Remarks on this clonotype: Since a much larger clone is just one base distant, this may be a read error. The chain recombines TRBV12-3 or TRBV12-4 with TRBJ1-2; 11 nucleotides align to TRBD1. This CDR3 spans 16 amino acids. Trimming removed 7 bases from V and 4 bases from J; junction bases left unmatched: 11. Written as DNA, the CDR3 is TGTGCCAGCACCTGCCGGGACAGGGGGGCCATCTATGGCTACACCTTC. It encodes CASTCRDRGAIYGYTF.

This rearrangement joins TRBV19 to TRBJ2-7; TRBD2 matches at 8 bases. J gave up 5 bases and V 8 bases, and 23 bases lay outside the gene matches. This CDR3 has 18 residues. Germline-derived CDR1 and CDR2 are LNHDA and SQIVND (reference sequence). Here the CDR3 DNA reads TGTGCCAGTTCTCCGGGGGGGGGACCGGGCGGGAGGTTCGACGAGCAGTACTTC. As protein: CASSPGGGPGGRFDEQYF. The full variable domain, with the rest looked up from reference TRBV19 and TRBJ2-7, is DGGITQSPKYLFRKEGQNVTLSCEQNLNHDAMYWYRQDPGQGLRLIYYSQIVNDFQKGDIAEGYSVSREKKESFPLTVTSAQKNPTAFYLCASSPGGGPGGRFDEQYFGPGTRLTVT.

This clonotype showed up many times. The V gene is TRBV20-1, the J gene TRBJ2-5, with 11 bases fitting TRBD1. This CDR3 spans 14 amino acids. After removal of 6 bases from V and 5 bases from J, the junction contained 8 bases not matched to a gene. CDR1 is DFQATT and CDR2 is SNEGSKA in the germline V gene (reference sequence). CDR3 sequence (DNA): TGCAGTGCATTATCCGGGACAGGGGGGGAGACCCAGTACTTC. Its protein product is CSALSGTGGETQYF.

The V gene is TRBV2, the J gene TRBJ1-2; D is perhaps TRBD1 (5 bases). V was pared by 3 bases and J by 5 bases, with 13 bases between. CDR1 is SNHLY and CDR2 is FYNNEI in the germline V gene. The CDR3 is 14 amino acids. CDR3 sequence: CASSDPPGKYGYTF. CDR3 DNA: TGTGCCAGCAGTGACCCCCCAGGGAAATATGGCTACACCTTC. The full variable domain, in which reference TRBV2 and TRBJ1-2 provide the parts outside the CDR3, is EPEVTQTPSHQVTQMGQEVILRCVPISNHLYFYWYRQILGQKVEFLVSFYNNEISEKSEIFDDQFSVERPDGSNFTLKIRSTKLEDSAMYFCASSDPPGKYGYTFGSGTRLTVV.

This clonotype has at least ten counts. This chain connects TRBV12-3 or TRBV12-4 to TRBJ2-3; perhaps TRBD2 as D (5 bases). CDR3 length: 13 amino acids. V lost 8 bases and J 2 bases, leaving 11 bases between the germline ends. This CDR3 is CASGVATTDTQYF. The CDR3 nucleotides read TGTGCCAGCGGAGTAGCGACCACAGATACGCAGTATTTT.

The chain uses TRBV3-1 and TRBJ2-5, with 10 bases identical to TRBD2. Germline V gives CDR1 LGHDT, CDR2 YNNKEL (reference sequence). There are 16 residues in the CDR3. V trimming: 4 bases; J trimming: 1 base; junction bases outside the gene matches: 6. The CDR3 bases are TGTGCCAGCAGCCGAACCGGGACTAGCGTCCAAGAGACCCAGTACTTC. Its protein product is CASSRTGTSVQETQYF.

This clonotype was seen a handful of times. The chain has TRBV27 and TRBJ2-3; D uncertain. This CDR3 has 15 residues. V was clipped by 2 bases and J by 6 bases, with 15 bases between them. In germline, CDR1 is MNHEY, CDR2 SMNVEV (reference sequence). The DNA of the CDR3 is TGTGCCAGCAGTTTAGATTGGCAGCGTGCCGATACGCAGTATTTT. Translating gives CASSLDWQRADTQYF.

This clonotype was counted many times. The CDR3 DNA reads TGCAGTGCTAGAGATTCGAGCGGGAGCGAGACCCAGTACTTC. Translated: CSARDSSGSETQYF. The V gene is TRBV20-1, the J gene TRBJ2-5; TRBD2 aligns across 8 bases. The CDR3 is 14 residues long. V gave up 0 bases and J gave up 5 bases; unmatched junction bases: 5. CDR1 and CDR2 from the germline V gene are DFQATT and SNEGSKA (reference sequence).

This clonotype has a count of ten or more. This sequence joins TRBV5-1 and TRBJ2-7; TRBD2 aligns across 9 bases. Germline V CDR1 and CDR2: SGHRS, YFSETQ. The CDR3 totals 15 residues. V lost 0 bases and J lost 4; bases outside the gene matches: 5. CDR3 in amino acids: CASSLGLAVEYEQYF. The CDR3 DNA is TGCGCCAGCAGCTTGGGACTAGCGGTTGAATACGAGCAGTACTTC.

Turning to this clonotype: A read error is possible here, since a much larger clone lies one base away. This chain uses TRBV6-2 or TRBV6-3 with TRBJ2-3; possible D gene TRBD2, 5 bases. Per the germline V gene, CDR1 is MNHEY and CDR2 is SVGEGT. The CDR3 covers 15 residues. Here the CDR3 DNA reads TGTACCAGCAGTGTTTTATGGACTCGCACAGATACGCAGTATTTT. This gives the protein CTSSVLWTRTDTQYF.

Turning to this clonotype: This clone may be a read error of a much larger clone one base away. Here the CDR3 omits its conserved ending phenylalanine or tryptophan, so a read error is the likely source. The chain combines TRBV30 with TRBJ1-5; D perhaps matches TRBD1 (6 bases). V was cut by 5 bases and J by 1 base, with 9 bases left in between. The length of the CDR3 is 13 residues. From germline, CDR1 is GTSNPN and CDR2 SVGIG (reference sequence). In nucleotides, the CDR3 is TGTGCCTGGTCGGACAGAAGCAATCAGCCCCAGCATTTG. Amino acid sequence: CAWSDRSNQPQHL.

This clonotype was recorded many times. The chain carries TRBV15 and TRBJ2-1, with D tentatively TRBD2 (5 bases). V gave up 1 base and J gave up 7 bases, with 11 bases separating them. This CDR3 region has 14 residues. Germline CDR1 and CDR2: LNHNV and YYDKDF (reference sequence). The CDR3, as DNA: TGTGCCACCAGCAGAGCGGGGATCCGAAATGAGCAGTTCTTC. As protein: CATSRAGIRNEQFF.

CDR3 DNA sequence: TGTGCCAACACGGCCGGGACAGGGGGTCCCGAGCAGTACTTC. It codes for CANTAGTGGPEQYF. The rearrangement joins TRBV28 to TRBJ2-7; 11 bases are a match to TRBD1. This CDR3 is 14 amino acids long. Trimming removed 10 bases from V and 6 bases from J; junction bases left unmatched: 11. In germline, CDR1 is MDHEN, CDR2 SYDVKM.

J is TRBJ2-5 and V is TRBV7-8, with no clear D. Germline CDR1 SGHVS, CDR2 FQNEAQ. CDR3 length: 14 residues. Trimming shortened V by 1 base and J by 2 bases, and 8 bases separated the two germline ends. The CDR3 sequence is CASSLVLGQETQYF. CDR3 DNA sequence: TGTGCCAGCAGCTTAGTGCTCGGGCAAGAGACCCAGTACTTC.

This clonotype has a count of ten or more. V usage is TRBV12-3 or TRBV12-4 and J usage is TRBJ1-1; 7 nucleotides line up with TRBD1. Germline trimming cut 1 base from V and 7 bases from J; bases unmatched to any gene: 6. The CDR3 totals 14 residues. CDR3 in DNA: TGTGCCAGCAGTTTAGAAGGGGGGACAGTTGAAGCTTTCTTT. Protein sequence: CASSLEGGTVEAFF.

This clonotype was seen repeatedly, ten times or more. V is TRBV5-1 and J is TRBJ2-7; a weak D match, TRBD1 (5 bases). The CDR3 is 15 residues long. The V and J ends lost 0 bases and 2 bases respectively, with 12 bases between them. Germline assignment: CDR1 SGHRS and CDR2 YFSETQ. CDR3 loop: CASSLDKDKTYEQYF. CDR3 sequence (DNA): TGCGCCAGCAGCTTGGATAAGGACAAGACCTACGAGCAGTACTTC.

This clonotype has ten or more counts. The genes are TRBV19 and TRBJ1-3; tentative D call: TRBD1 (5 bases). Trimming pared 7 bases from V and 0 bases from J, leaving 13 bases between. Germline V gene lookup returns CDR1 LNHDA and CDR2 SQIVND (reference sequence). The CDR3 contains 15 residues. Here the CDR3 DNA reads TGTGCCAGTAAGGACACCGTTTACTCTGGAAACACCATATATTTT. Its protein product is CASKDTVYSGNTIYF.

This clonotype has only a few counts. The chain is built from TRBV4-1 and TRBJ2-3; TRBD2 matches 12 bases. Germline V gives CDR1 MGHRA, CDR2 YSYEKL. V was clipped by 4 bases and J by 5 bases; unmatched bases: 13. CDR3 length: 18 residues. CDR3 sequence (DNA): TGCGCCAGCAGCCTACAGACAGTTACTAGCGGGGGGAAAGATACGCAGTATTTT. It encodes CASSLQTVTSGGKDTQYF.